This T cell receptor (beta chain) was sequenced in a study of vaccination effects on CD4 cells after COVID-19. This CDR3 has 15 residues. After removal of 6 bases from V and 4 bases from J, the junction contained 8 bases not matched to a gene. Germline loops: CDR1 SGHTA, CDR2 FQGNSA. Regarding this clone: Its antigen remains unknown.

Study results and caveats: Vaccine-induced clones in healthy vaccinees cross-reacted with common cold coronaviruses in only 1 of 255 cases. Long after vaccination, the clones induced by infection and by vaccine shrank markedly in size.

Some clones are missing from TCRdb's copy, which holds only in-frame ones; the method was immunoSEQ multiplex PCR. The sample holds nearly 35,000 clones, 73% seen once. ViraFEST expansion of antigen-specific CD4+ T cells with viral peptide pools preceded sequencing. Once cultured for approximately ten days, the cells underwent separation to obtain CD4+ T cells. All vaccine recipients tested negative for nucleocapsid antibodies and had never contracted SARS-CoV-2 infection. The chain recombines TRBV7-2 with TRBJ2-3, with 9 bases that match TRBD1. This receptor was identified in a human donor who received a COVID-19 vaccine. The sequencing used CD4+ T cells from PBMCs cultured with HCoV-OC43 spike peptides, collected before COVID-19 vaccination. Stated subset: HCoV-OC43 spike overlapping peptide pool stimulation. The CDR3 loop reads CASSIQGAVADTQYF. For the CDR3, the DNA is TGTGCCAGCAGTATACAGGGGGCTGTTGCAGATACGCAGTATTTT.